This T cell receptor beta chain was found in a study of CD8+ T cells in alopecia areata. As for treatment: oral pan-JAK inhibitor, 5-10 mg twice daily. Extraction of RNA preceded its reverse transcription into cDNA, which served as the sequencing template. Profiling relied on immunoSEQ multiplex PCR, and the TCRdb table lists in-frame clones only, not all of them. The data show approximately 160,000 clones, with 50% to 65% seen just once and approximately 14% held by the top ten. The receptor comes from a human donor with alopecia areata. The sequencing used CD4+ T cells sorted from blood, collected at week 24, from a patient treated with tofacitinib.

The CDR3 here is CASSEVRGITEAFF. The CDR3 region has the DNA TGTGCCAGCAGTGAAGTCCGGGGGATTACTGAAGCTTTCTTT. The V gene is TRBV2, the J gene TRBJ1-1; D is perhaps TRBD1 (5 bases). This CDR3 has 14 residues. Germline V gene data show CDR1 as SNHLY and CDR2 as FYNNEI. Trimming cost V 1 base and J 5 bases, with 11 bases left between them.